The 5 T cell receptor beta chains reported below all come from one sample, sequenced in a study of blood T cell repertoires in COVID-19. Libraries were prepared by immunoSEQ multiplex PCR; TCRdb keeps only in-frame clonotypes and omits some of them. The sample has more than 300,000 clones; more than 75% are singletons. What was sequenced was peripheral blood. The receptors were sampled from a woman under 30 who had recovered from COVID-19.

The chain is built from TRBV19 and TRBJ1-2; the D gene is possibly TRBD1 (6 bases). V was cut by 6 bases and J by 14 bases, with 22 bases left in between. Germline CDR1 reads LNHDA; CDR2 reads SQIVND (reference sequence). The CDR3 is 13 amino acids. The CDR3 sequence: CASSLGGGPGETF. DNA of the CDR3: TGTGCCAGTAGCCTGGGCGGGGGCCCAGGGGAAACCTTC.

This rearrangement joins TRBV5-1 to TRBJ1-4; tentative D call: TRBD1 (5 bases). This CDR3 is 17 amino acids long. Trimming removed 0 bases at V and 0 bases at J, with 12 bases between. The germline V gene encodes CDR1 SGHRS and CDR2 YFSETQ. Here the CDR3 reads CASSLGDYDATNEKLFF. CDR3 in DNA: TGCGCCAGCAGCTTGGGGGACTATGATGCAACTAATGAAAAACTGTTTTTT. The full variable domain, completed using reference TRBV5-1 and TRBJ1-4, is KAGVTQTPRYLIKTRGQQVTLSCSPISGHRSVSWYQQTPGQGLQFLFEYFSETQRNKGNFPGRFSGRQFSNSRSEMNVSTLELGDSALYLCASSLGDYDATNEKLFFGSGTQLSVL.

The rearrangement links TRBV2 to TRBJ1-1, with a weak D call TRBD1 (6 bases). CDR1 and CDR2 from the germline V gene are SNHLY and FYNNEI. This CDR3 comprises 13 residues. Trimming stripped 9 bases from V and 0 bases from J, with 11 bases between. The CDR3 region is CARDRNMNTEAFF. The DNA for the CDR3 is TGTGCCAGAGACAGGAACATGAACACTGAAGCTTTCTTT.

J is TRBJ2-5 and V is TRBV3-1 (or the pseudogene TRBV3-2), with D possibly TRBD2 on 5 matching bases. Looked up from germline, CDR1 is LGHDT and CDR2 is YNNKEL (reference sequence). Trimming cost V 0 bases and J 7 bases, with 12 bases left between them. The CDR3 spans 14 residues. CDR3 amino acids: CASSQDEVGRTQYF. The CDR3, as DNA: TGTGCCAGCAGCCAAGATGAAGTGGGGAGGACCCAGTACTTC.

The rearrangement joins TRBV6-2 or TRBV6-3 to TRBJ2-5, with TRBD2 identical over 16 bases. The J segment lost 5 bases and the V segment lost 4 bases, leaving 7 bases of the junction unmatched. The CDR3 length is 17 residues. The germline gives CDR1 MNHEY, CDR2 SVGEGT. As DNA, the CDR3 is TGTGCCAGCAGTTTGGGACTAGCGGGAGGGCCGGGGGAGACCCAGTACTTC. Amino acids: CASSLGLAGGPGETQYF.